This is a list of T cell receptor beta chains from one sample in a study of cytomegalovirus exposure and HLA in healthy donors. The data were produced by immunoSEQ multiplex PCR, yet TCRdb's version contains in-frame clones alone and is incomplete. The table has 96,000 or so clones, approximately 74% seen once. Sequences were obtained from PBMCs. The receptor set was obtained from a female donor in good health and CMV-seropositive. Each CDR3 is given with its conserved first and last residue. The order of the fields is V gene, clone size, D gene, J gene, CDR3 DNA, CDR3 protein. The D gene is left open where the match is weak. Size tells how often a clone was seen (once, few, many) or the class of an expanded clone, and some rows leave it out.

TRBV5-1,NA,TRBD1,TRBJ1-5,TGCGCCAGCAGCTTGGAACCAGGGGGCTTTCAGCCCCAGCATTTT,CASSLEPGGFQPQHF
TRBV13,NA,NA,TRBJ1-1,TGTGCCAGCAGCTTAGGCATGAACACTGAAGCTTTCTTT,CASSLGMNTEAFF
TRBV5-1,NA,NA,TRBJ2-5,TGCGCCAGCAGCTTGCAAGGACAGCAAGAGACCCAGTACTTC,CASSLQGQQETQYF
TRBV6-1,few,TRBD2,TRBJ2-7,TGTGCCAGCAGTGGCCGACTAGCGATCGGGGAGCAGTACTTC,CASSGRLAIGEQYF
TRBV7-2,NA,NA,TRBJ1-4,TGTGCCAGCAGCTTAGCGGAGGGGACGAAAACCTCCGAAAAACTGTTTTTT,CASSLAEGTKTSEKLFF
TRBV5-6,NA,TRBD1,TRBJ2-7,TGTGCCAGCAGCTTGGTTACAGGGGGCTACGAGCAGTACTTC,CASSLVTGGYEQYF
TRBV19,NA,NA,TRBJ1-1,TGTGCCAGTACCTCGAGACAGCCGAACACTGAAGCTTTCTTT,CASTSRQPNTEAFF
TRBV6-5,NA,TRBD2,TRBJ2-7,TGTGCCACCCTAGGACTAGCGGGTTACGAGCAGTACTTC,CATLGLAGYEQYF
TRBV28,NA,NA,TRBJ1-5,TGTGCCAGCAACATAGGGGGGGGTCGTCAGCCCCAGCATTTT,CASNIGGGRQPQHF
TRBV14,NA,NA,TRBJ2-3,TGTGCCAGCAGCCAGCGAGGAGGGCCCATTAGCACAGATACGCAGTATTTT,CASSQRGGPISTDTQYF
TRBV7-2,NA,NA,TRBJ1-4,TGTGCCAGCAGTTACGACTGGGTGACTGAAAAACTGTTTTTT,CASSYDWVTEKLFF
TRBV30,few,TRBD1,TRBJ1-1,TGTGCCTGGAGTGGGACAGGGACTATCGAAGCTTTCTTT,CAWSGTGTIEAFF
TRBV5-4,few,NA,TRBJ1-4,TGTGCCAGCAGCTCGATTTCCAGGACTAGTAATGAAAAACTGTTTTTT,CASSSISRTSNEKLFF
TRBV10-2,few,NA,TRBJ1-2,TGCGCCAGCAGTGAGTCGACCCAAGGTGTAAGGGGGGGCTACACCTTC,CASSESTQGVRGGYTF
TRBV7-2,NA,NA,TRBJ2-7,TGTGCCAGCAGCTTACCTAGGGCATCGGGACATAACGAGCAGTACTTC,CASSLPRASGHNEQYF
TRBV6-5,NA,NA,TRBJ1-4,TGTGCCAGCAGTTGGTCCGGGACTCCAGAAAAACTGTTTTTT,CASSWSGTPEKLFF
TRBV7-6,NA,NA,TRBJ1-4,TGTGCCAGCAGCCCCCAAACGGGGTTCAATGAAAAACTGTTTTTT,CASSPQTGFNEKLFF
TRBV30,NA,TRBD1,TRBJ2-1,TGTGCCTGGAGTGGGACAGGGGGCAGGCATGAGCAGTTCTTC,CAWSGTGGRHEQFF
TRBV5-1,NA,TRBD2,TRBJ2-1,TGCGCCACCAGTCCTCTAGCGGGAGGGCCGAGTGAGCAGTTCTTC,CATSPLAGGPSEQFF
TRBV15,few,NA,TRBJ2-1,TGTGCCACCAGCAGAGACCAGGGCTCCTACAATGAGCAGTTCTTC,CATSRDQGSYNEQFF
TRBV29-1,NA,TRBD1,TRBJ1-1,TGCAGCGTCGCGACGACAGGGGGCACTGAAGCTTTCTTT,CSVATTGGTEAFF
TRBV6-1,NA,NA,TRBJ1-4,TGTGCCAGCAGTGAAGGAGAGATCAATGAAAAACTGTTTTTT,CASSEGEINEKLFF
TRBV30,NA,NA,TRBJ1-3,TGTGCCTGGAGTGTCACAGATAACTCTGGAAACACCATATATTTT,CAWSVTDNSGNTIYF
TRBV7-6,few,NA,TRBJ2-3,TGTGCCAGCAGCTTAGGACAAAGACGCTCAGATACGCAGTATTTT,CASSLGQRRSDTQYF
TRBV30,once,NA,TRBJ2-7,TGTGCCTGGAGTGCTGGAGGAGCGGCCTACGAGCAGTACTTC,CAWSAGGAAYEQYF
TRBV9,NA,NA,TRBJ2-7,TGTGCCAGCAGCGTGGGGCAGGGATATTCCTACGAGCAGTACTTC,CASSVGQGYSYEQYF
TRBV7-9,NA,TRBD2,TRBJ2-7,TGTGCCAGCAGAACTACCGGGACTAGCGGAACCTACGAGCAGTACTTC,CASRTTGTSGTYEQYF
TRBV7-2,NA,NA,TRBJ1-3,TGTGCCAGCAGCTTCATAGTCAGGGAAACTGGAAACACCATATATTTT,CASSFIVRETGNTIYF
TRBV30,NA,TRBD1,TRBJ1-4,TGTGCCTGGAGTGACGACAGGGCTCGGGAAAAACTGTTTTTT,CAWSDDRAREKLFF
TRBV20-1,once,NA,TRBJ1-4,TGCAGTGCAGCCAACGAAAAACTGTTTTTT,CSAANEKLFF
TRBV4-3,NA,NA,TRBJ1-2,TGCGCCAGCAGCCAGAACAGGAATTACTATGGCTACACCTTC,CASSQNRNYYGYTF
TRBV5-6,NA,NA,TRBJ1-5,TGTGCCAGCATTCCTACGGGGCATTTT,CASIPTGHF
TRBV28,NA,TRBD2,TRBJ2-3,TGTGCCACCTTACTAGCGGCGGGCACAGATACGCAGTATTTT,CATLLAAGTDTQYF
TRBV5-4,NA,TRBD1,TRBJ2-4,TGTGCCAGCAGCGGATCCCCGGGACAGGGATCGGGAAACATTCAGTACTTC,CASSGSPGQGSGNIQYF
TRBV7-7,NA,TRBD1,TRBJ2-5,TGTGCTAGCAGCTCGGGGACAGGGGTATCTCAAGAGACCCAGTACTTC,CASSSGTGVSQETQYF
TRBV13,NA,NA,TRBJ2-3,TGTGCCAGCAGACCCGGACAGAACACAGATACGCAGTATTTT,CASRPGQNTDTQYF
TRBV28,NA,TRBD2,TRBJ2-7,TGTGCCAGCAGTCCATCGGGACTAGGCGGTCTGGGGTACGAGCAGTACTTC,CASSPSGLGGLGYEQYF
TRBV6-5,few,NA,TRBJ1-1,TGTGCCAGCAGCTCTCATACAGGGAGAGCTTTCTTT,CASSSHTGRAFF
TRBV27,NA,NA,TRBJ1-2,TGTGCCAGCAGTTTGCAGGGTCCCTATGGCTACACCTTC,CASSLQGPYGYTF
TRBV2,NA,NA,TRBJ2-3,TGTGCCAGCAGTGTGGCGGGTCAGGGGCCCACAGATACGCAGTATTTT,CASSVAGQGPTDTQYF
TRBV29-1,NA,TRBD1,TRBJ2-1,TGCAGCGCGGACAGGGGGAATGAGCAGTTCTTC,CSADRGNEQFF
TRBV4-3,once,NA,TRBJ2-7,TGCGCCAGCAGCCAAGATAGGGGGTCCTACGAGCAGTACTTC,CASSQDRGSYEQYF
TRBV7-2,NA,NA,TRBJ2-3,TGTGCCAGCAGCTTATACAACGATACGCAGTATTTT,CASSLYNDTQYF
TRBV6-6,NA,NA,TRBJ1-1,TGTGCCAGCAGTTATCCCCCGCTAGGGGAGAACACTGAAGCTTTCTTT,CASSYPPLGENTEAFF
TRBV5-1,NA,NA,TRBJ2-7,TGCGCCAGCAGCGAGACGGGTGACGAGCAGTACTTC,CASSETGDEQYF
TRBV6-5,few,TRBD1,TRBJ1-5,TGTGCCAGCAGTTCGGGACAGAGCAATCAGCCCCAGCATTTT,CASSSGQSNQPQHF
TRBV4-1,NA,NA,TRBJ1-4,TGCGCCAGCAGCCAAGAGCCAGCGGAAAAACTGTTTTTT,CASSQEPAEKLFF
TRBV6-6,NA,TRBD1,TRBJ1-2,TGTGCCAGCAGACAGGGGTTGAGTGGCTACACCTTC,CASRQGLSGYTF
TRBV2,once,NA,TRBJ1-6,TGTGCCAGCAGTGCGGAAACAGAAAATTCACCCCTCCACTTT,CASSAETENSPLHF
TRBV4-1,NA,NA,TRBJ2-7,TGCGCCAGCAGCCAAACCGGGACTGAAACCTACGAGCAGTACTTC,CASSQTGTETYEQYF
TRBV7-2,NA,TRBD2,TRBJ2-3,TGTGCCAGCAGCTTAGGGGACTACAGCACAGATACGCAGTATTTT,CASSLGDYSTDTQYF
TRBV4-1,NA,NA,TRBJ2-7,TGCGCCAGCAGCCAATCACCTAGAACCTACGAGCAGTACTTC,CASSQSPRTYEQYF
TRBV4-3,NA,NA,TRBJ1-1,TGCGCCAGCAGCCATGCTAGGGGGACCGGGAACGAAGCTTTCTTT,CASSHARGTGNEAFF
TRBV6-4,NA,NA,TRBJ1-5,TGTGCCCGACTACTTATGCCGGGATGGCCCCAGCATTTT,CARLLMPGWPQHF
TRBV9,NA,NA,TRBJ2-1,TGTGCCAGCAGCGTAGCGGGAGCCCGCGGGAATGAGCAGTTCTTC,CASSVAGARGNEQFF